This T cell receptor (beta chain) is from a study of spatial heterogeneity in lung cancer. Study context: Raw reads showed each unique TCR and UMI combination turning up more than ten times on average.

Sample time point: blood at routine non-recurrence follow-up after resection. Whole RNA came from tumor, nontumor lung or frozen PBMC and was sequenced without being sorted. TCRdb itself ran the 5' RACE reads through MiXCR, one entry per CDR3 protein. The data show about 47,000 distinct CDR3 sequences, about 7.4% seen once. Germline CDR1 SGHVS, CDR2 FQNEAQ. This CDR3 is 18 amino acids long. Trimming took 1 base from V and 4 from J, leaving 22 bases between them. The V and J genes are TRBV7-8 and TRBJ1-2; possibly TRBD1 for D (5 bases). The receptor's source is a female donor with early-stage non-small cell lung cancer. Sample: PBMCs, taken at follow-up. The CDR3 reads CASSLVATEFTGVYGYTF. CDR3 DNA: TGTGCCAGCAGCTTAGTAGCCACCGAATTTACAGGCGTCTATGGCTACACCTTC.